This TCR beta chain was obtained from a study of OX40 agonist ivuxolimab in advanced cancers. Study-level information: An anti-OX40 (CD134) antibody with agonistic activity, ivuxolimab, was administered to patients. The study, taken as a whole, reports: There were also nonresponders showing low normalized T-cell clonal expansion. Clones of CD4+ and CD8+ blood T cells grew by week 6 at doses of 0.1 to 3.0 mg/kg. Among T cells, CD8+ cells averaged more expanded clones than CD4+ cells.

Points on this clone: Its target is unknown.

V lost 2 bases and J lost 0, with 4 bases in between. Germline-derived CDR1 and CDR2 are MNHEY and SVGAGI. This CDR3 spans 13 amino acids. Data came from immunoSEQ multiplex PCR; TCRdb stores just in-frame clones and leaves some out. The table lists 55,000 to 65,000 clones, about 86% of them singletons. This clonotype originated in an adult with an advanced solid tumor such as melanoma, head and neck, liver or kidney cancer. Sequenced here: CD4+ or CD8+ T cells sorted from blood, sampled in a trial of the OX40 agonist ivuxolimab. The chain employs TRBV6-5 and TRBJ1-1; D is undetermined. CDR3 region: CASSYEMNTEAFF. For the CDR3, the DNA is TGTGCCAGCAGTTACGAGATGAACACTGAAGCTTTCTTT.